This TCR beta chain is drawn from a study of T cells in tumors after PD-1 blockade. Study information: Prior checkpoint blockade, systemic immunosuppressant use, or anti-cancer therapy within 4 weeks excluded patients. Either cemiplimab 350 mg every 2 weeks or pembrolizumab 200 mg every 3 weeks was given. A subset received ongoing vismodegib 150 mg daily alongside anti-PD-1 therapy.

The protocol was immunoSEQ multiplex PCR, while the TCRdb copy is restricted to in-frame clones and leaves out a portion. This table holds approximately 47,000 clones, 81% found once. The trim removed 4 bases at V and 5 bases at J, leaving 4 bases unmatched. Germline CDR1 is LGHDT and CDR2 is YNNKEL (reference sequence). CDR3 length: 14 residues. Tumor or blood genomic DNA was sequenced, with inputs of roughly 550 ng to 6,500 ng. The chain has TRBV3-1 (or the pseudogene TRBV3-2) and TRBJ2-2; 7 bases agree with TRBD2. The clonotype originates from a human donor with basal cell carcinoma. Sequencing was performed on PBMCs, taken before anti-PD-1 treatment. In DNA, the CDR3 is TGTGCCAGCAGCCCGTTGGGACTAACCGGGGAGCTGTTTTTT. Its translation is CASSPLGLTGELFF.